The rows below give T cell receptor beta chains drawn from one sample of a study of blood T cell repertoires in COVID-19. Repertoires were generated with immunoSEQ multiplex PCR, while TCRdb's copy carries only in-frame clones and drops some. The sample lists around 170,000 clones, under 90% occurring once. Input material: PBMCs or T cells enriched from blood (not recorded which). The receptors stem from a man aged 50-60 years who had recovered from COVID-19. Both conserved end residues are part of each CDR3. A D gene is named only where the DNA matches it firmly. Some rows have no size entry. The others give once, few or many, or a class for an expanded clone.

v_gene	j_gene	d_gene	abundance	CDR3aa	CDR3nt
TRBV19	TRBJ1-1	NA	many	CASSVTVNTEAFF	TGTGCCAGTAGTGTTACAGTGAACACTGAAGCTTTCTTT
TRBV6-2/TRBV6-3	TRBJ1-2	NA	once	CASSYVGRRGYTF	TGTGCCAGCAGTTATGTGGGGCGGCGTGGCTACACCTTC
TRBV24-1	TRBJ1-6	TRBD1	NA	CATSDRESSPLHF	TGTGCCACCTCGGACAGGGAATCTTCACCCCTCCACTTT
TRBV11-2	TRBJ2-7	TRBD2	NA	CASRRGFPDYEQYF	TGTGCCAGCAGGCGGGGGTTCCCCGACTACGAGCAGTACTTC
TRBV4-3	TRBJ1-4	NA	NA	CASSHKGSPRPRGNEKLFF	TGCGCCAGCAGCCACAAAGGGAGTCCCCGCCCGAGAGGTAACGAAAAACTGTTTTTT
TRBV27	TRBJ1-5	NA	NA	CASSLYSDQPQHF	TGTGCCAGCAGTTTATATTCAGATCAGCCCCAGCATTTT
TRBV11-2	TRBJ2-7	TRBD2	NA	CASSRRAAGTSGVYEQYF	TGTGCCAGCAGCCGGCGGGCGGCAGGGACTAGCGGGGTCTACGAGCAGTACTTC
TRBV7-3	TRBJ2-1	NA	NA	CASSSTGDRSPGGYNEQFF	TGTGCCAGCAGCTCAACGGGGGACAGGTCCCCGGGGGGCTACAATGAGCAGTTCTTC
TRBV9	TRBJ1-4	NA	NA	CASSVDGKDGKLFF	TGTGCCAGCAGCGTAGACGGGAAAGACGGAAAACTGTTTTTT
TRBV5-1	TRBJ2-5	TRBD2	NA	CASSPGEVAGEETQYF	TGCGCCAGCAGCCCTGGGGAAGTAGCGGGGGAAGAGACCCAGTACTTC
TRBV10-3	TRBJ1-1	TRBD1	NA	CAISEWSPGQQTEAFF	TGTGCCATCAGTGAGTGGTCTCCGGGACAGCAAACTGAAGCTTTCTTT
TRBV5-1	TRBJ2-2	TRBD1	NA	CASSGGQGRYTGELFF	TGCGCCAGCAGCGGTGGACAGGGGAGGTACACCGGGGAGCTGTTTTTT
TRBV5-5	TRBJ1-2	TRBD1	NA	CASSKDRATQIPYGYTF	TGTGCCAGCAGCAAAGACAGGGCCACTCAAATACCCTATGGCTACACCTTC
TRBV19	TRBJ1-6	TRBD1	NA	CASSHLVGQGREDGEGPLHF	TGTGCCAGTAGCCACCTCGTGGGACAGGGTCGGGAGGACGGGGAGGGACCCCTCCACTTT
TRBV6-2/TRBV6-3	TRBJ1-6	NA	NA	CASSSGRGNSPLHF	TGTGCCAGCAGTTCCGGCAGAGGGAATTCACCCCTCCACTTT
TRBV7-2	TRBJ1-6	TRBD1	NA	CASTVQGGSPLHF	TGTGCCAGTACAGTGCAGGGGGGATCACCCCTCCACTTT
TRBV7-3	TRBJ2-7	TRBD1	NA	CASSLAGQGYEQYF	TGTGCCAGCAGCTTAGCGGGACAGGGCTACGAGCAGTACTTC
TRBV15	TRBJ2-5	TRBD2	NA	CATSRTLAGGRETQYF	TGTGCCACCAGCAGGACACTAGCGGGGGGGAGGGAGACCCAGTACTTC
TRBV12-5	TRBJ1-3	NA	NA	CASGAGWNSGNTIYF	TGTGCTAGTGGTGCGGGCTGGAACTCTGGAAACACCATATATTTT
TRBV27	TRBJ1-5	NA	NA	CASSLGGRANQPQHF	TGTGCCAGCAGTTTAGGGGGGAGAGCGAATCAGCCCCAGCATTTT
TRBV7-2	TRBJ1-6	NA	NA	CASSLEGGFNSPLHF	TGTGCCAGCAGCTTAGAGGGAGGGTTCAATTCACCCCTCCACTTT
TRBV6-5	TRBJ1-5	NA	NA	CASAVGRGSNQPQHF	TGTGCCAGCGCCGTGGGCAGGGGAAGCAATCAGCCCCAGCATTTT
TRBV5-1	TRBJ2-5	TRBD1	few	CASSLGAGQGWRETQYF	TGCGCCAGCAGCTTGGGCGCTGGACAGGGGTGGCGGGAGACCCAGTACTTC
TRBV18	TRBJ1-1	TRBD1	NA	CASSPGTGANTEAFF	TGTGCCAGCTCACCCGGGACAGGGGCGAACACTGAAGCTTTCTTT
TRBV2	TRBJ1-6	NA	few	CASCAYSQNSPLHF	TGTGCCAGCTGCGCATACAGCCAAAATTCACCCCTCCACTTT
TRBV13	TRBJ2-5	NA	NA	CASSLGNQETQYF	TGTGCCAGCAGCTTAGGCAACCAAGAGACCCAGTACTTC
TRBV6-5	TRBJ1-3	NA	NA	CASSGRGGNTIYF	TGTGCCAGCAGCGGGAGAGGTGGAAACACCATATATTTT